This TCR beta chain was identified during a study of cytomegalovirus exposure and HLA in healthy donors (dated by TCRdb to between 2016 and 2019). Regarding the complete study: According to an earlier analysis of 587 of the donors, about 179 million T cells yielded roughly 110 million unique TCR beta sequences and about 300 Gb of sequence data. Around 320 gigabases of sequencing data and approximately 93 million unique TCR sequences were included in an early release covering over 600 HLA-typed donors. Of the roughly 390 genotyped donors, 80% to 90% were placed in the genetic ancestry cluster associated with self-reported Caucasian donors. The study aimed to test whether cataloging public T cell receptors could reveal signatures of past pathogen exposure. The study profiled the T cell repertoires of 666 subjects by immunosequencing and related them to cytomegalovirus serostatus. Along with the roughly 610-subject first cohort, a separate validation cohort of over a hundred different subjects was used. The study combined high-throughput TCR immunosequencing, statistical association of individual TCRs with disease status, and machine learning to predict cytomegalovirus infection status. In a later analysis, previously published TCR beta repertoires from more than 500 donors were re-analyzed and high-resolution HLA genotyping was added so that TCR occurrence patterns could be studied. Rather than drawing on any new phenotypic data, the later analysis identified candidate immune exposures from TCR beta sequences and the way those sequences occurred across donors. An earlier analysis of 500 to 750 of the donors applied high-throughput TCR beta sequencing to assess whether each TCR beta V gene segment acted as functional or pseudogenic. Donor age, sex, ethnicity and CMV serostatus were compiled together with the repertoire data. A later genetic analysis used genome-wide SNP genotypes for 398 of the 666 donors, treating that subset as a discovery cohort. All discovery cohort repertoires had been generated on a single sequencing platform. Both class I and class II loci were covered by HLA typing, at four-digit resolution. The number of typed donors differed by locus: roughly 620-630 for A, B, C, DRB1 and DQB1; about 520 for DQA1; approximately 600 for DPA1; and some 450 for DPB1. Because of strong linkage in the cohort, roughly 5 DR-DQ haplotypes were treated as single units for association and clustering. Across about 370 genotyped donors of the cohort, an average of about 240,000 unique TCR beta nucleotide sequences per donor were sequenced, and 15% to 20% of those sequences were non-productive. General study outcomes and caveats: An association between a missense DCLRE1C variant and V-gene and J-gene trimming of TCR beta chains was found in a later genetic analysis and replicated in an independent cohort. The authors suggested that the approach could potentially be generalized to other disease states and immunological phenotypes. In an earlier analysis of more than 500 of the donors, most TCR beta V segments appeared in productive rearrangements about 90% or about 30% of the time, broadly matching IMGT annotations. In vitro tests confirmed that a few of the cytomegalovirus-associated TCR beta chains recognize cytomegalovirus antigens. Several of the top co-occurrence clusters appeared to be linked to parvovirus B19, influenza, CMV and Epstein-Barr virus, according to a later analysis. Because the 87-base-pair reads could not distinguish some IMGT-functional V segments, including TRBV6-2 and TRBV6-3, those segments were excluded. Cytomegalovirus status was reported to be diagnosed by the classifier with high specificity and sensitivity in both the original and validation cohorts. Presence/absence analyses assumed roughly uniform sequencing depth across donors, an assumption that may not hold. Compared with the roughly 720-donor mean, donors in an Asian-associated ancestry cluster had fewer N-insertions in productive TCRs, according to a later genetic analysis. Linkage disequilibrium might explain the correlated functional status among segregating V segments, but an unknown experimental factor could not be excluded. A later analysis found that HLA-associated TCR beta chains were more clonally expanded and had lower generation probabilities than equally common non-associated chains. HLA typing was unavailable for some donors at each locus, so association tests used only the typed subset. In the study, 150 to 200 TCR beta chains were listed as associated with cytomegalovirus. While some public TCRs were present in many individuals, most TCR sequences turned up only very rarely across donors. A further reported finding was that TCR beta sequences accurately predicted the HLA-A and HLA-B alleles for most subjects in the first cohort. A group of highly shared sequence variants was considered likely to be a technical artifact of the sequencing pipeline. In a later analysis, most CMV-associated TCR beta chains were found to appear HLA-restricted, with HLA associations seemingly driven largely by CMV exposure. At a false discovery rate of 0.05, a later analysis linked 15,000 to 20,000 TCR beta sequences to specific HLA alleles. For the cohort, immune exposure information was limited to CMV serostatus. The cohort was sequenced for TCR beta chains only, and without alpha or paired-chain data the features that could be detected were limited. In a later analysis, TCR association rates were found to vary across HLA loci, with the most associated TCRs seen for DRB1 alleles and the fewest for HLA-C alleles. Assigning TCR associations to individual alleles was difficult when HLA alleles, especially DR and DQ, strongly co-occurred. The earlier analysis of about 600 of the donors excluded some 15 rarely observed V segments, including chromosome 9 orphons, because counts were too low.

The germline V gene encodes CDR1 MNHNY and CDR2 SVGAGI (reference sequence). From its cysteine to its phenylalanine, the CDR3 spans 15 amino acids. Left in the record is the CDR3 DNA by itself, 45 bases read in frame from the first base. The cohort comprised approximately 700 healthy bone marrow donors. Cohort members were all nominally healthy when sampled, although unrecorded immune exposures were likely present. The donor tested CMV seropositive, placing the donor among the 289 seropositive members of the cohort. A peripheral blood sample was provided by each donor, and peripheral blood mononuclear cells were used for TCR beta sequencing. The Qiagen DNeasy Blood Extraction Kit was used to extract genomic DNA from the blood cell samples. About this clone: Its target antigen remains unknown. One end of the junction does not line up with germline, which may come from a read error. The sample holds other DNA sequences that translate to the same CDR3.

Library preparation employed the immunoSEQ multiplex PCR assay. For the multiplex PCR, a mixture combining 60 forward primers for TCR Vbeta segments and 13 reverse primers for TCR Jbeta segments was used. The CDR3 region of rearranged TCR beta genes was amplified from genomic DNA by a multiplex PCR assay. The Illumina HiSeq System was used to sequence the amplified TCR beta libraries as 87-base-pair reads. The paper's processing steps were these. A later analysis counted about 80 million unique TCR beta chains across the 500 to 850 repertoires, and approximately 11 million of these chains were shared by at least two donors. Raw reads were error-corrected and collapsed into unique sequences with a nearest-neighbor algorithm that merged closely related sequences to remove PCR and sequencing errors. To assign V, D and J gene segments, CDR3 sequences were aligned to IMGT reference sequences. For a sequence to be retained, a match of at least six nucleotides to both a V gene segment and a J gene segment was required. Rearrangements were called productive when the CDR3 lacked stop codons and stayed in frame with V and J; all others were non-productive. Following IMGT convention, CDR3 was defined as the stretch from the second conserved V-encoded cysteine up to the conserved J-encoded phenylalanine. Sequences without an unambiguous match to a single V gene segment were excluded from the earlier analysis of almost 600 of the donors. In an earlier analysis of 587 of the donors, V segments were called functional above 56.7% productive rearrangements and were called segregating when the between-donor standard deviation exceeded 5%. A statistical classification framework was built to diagnose cytomegalovirus status from the catalog of TCR beta chain sequences. In a later analysis, V and J genes were assigned by comparing TCR nucleotide sequences against IMGT/GENE-DB human TR gene sequences. A later analysis assigned CDR3 sequences and most-parsimonious VDJ recombination scenarios with the TCRdist pipeline. In a later analysis, each TCR beta chain was defined by its CDR3 amino acid sequence together with its V-gene family, and reads lacking a unique V-gene family were excluded. As a way to deal with suspected cross-contamination and a sequencing artifact, a later analysis dropped approximately 570 nucleotide sequences that were highly shared and had low generation probability. For each public chain, a later analysis derived a clonal expansion index from normalized ranks of inferred template counts within each repertoire. In a later analysis, generation probabilities were computed using a VDJ recombination model fitted to out-of-frame rearrangements, and the results were checked against IGoR. Hypergeometric tests were used in a later analysis to score TCR-TCR, TCR-HLA and TCR-CMV co-occurrence, with a repertoire-size bias correction applied to the TCR pairs. False discovery rates were estimated in a later analysis by permuting HLA or CMV assignments 20 times. In a later analysis, co-occurring TCRs were grouped with DBSCAN, and TCRdist sequence similarity was added when clustering was performed within HLA-allele-positive subsets. For co-occurrence clustering, repertoires with fewer than 30,000 or more than 120,000 public chains were excluded, along with five repertoires with anomalous nucleotide sharing. TCRdb's version of the immuneACCESS table is confined to in-frame rearrangements and falls short of the full clone set. An unresolved V gene accounts for under half of the shortfall where checked; the remainder is of unknown origin. V and J calls and clone size are as listed in that table; D and trimming were resolved from the DNA. The table for this sample lists approximately 70,000 clones. The ten largest clones add up to roughly 3.8% of the sample.

The receptor was derived from a female donor in good health and CMV-seropositive. This chain joins TRBV6-6 to TRBJ1-6; no D gene call is confident. The sequencing input was PBMCs. The CDR3 has the sequence CASRAEGSYNSPLHF. The sequenced DNA is TGTGCCAGCAGAGCCGAGGGCAGTTATAATTCACCCCTACACTTT.